This T cell receptor (beta chain) was captured by sequencing in a study of T cell responses to AZD1222 COVID-19 vaccine. CDR1 SGDLS and CDR2 YYNGEE come from the germline V gene. The J segment lost 7 bases and the V segment lost 3 bases, leaving 6 bases of the junction unmatched. The CDR3 totals 15 residues. The repertoire was sequenced with immunoSEQ multiplex PCR; TCRdb's copy has only in-frame clones and lacks some. The sample lists around 100,000 clones; over 75% were seen once. The rearrangement uses TRBV9 and TRBJ2-1, with 11 bases lining up with TRBD2. This clonotype was sampled from an adult in good health. The source was peripheral blood, collected on day 0 of AZD1222 vaccination. In nucleotides, the CDR3 is TGTGCCAGCAGCGGATTTAGCGGGGGGGGAAATGAGCAGTTCTTC. Protein: CASSGFSGGGNEQFF.